A selection of T cell receptor beta chains follows, all from one sample in a study of regulatory T cells in long-lasting Graves disease. One entry per CDR3 protein results from TCRdb running MiXCR on the multiplex PCR reads. The data contain 500,000 to 800,000 distinct CDR3 sequences, approximately 29% of them singletons. The sequenced sample was peripheral blood mononuclear cells (PBMCs), obtained when the disease was refractory, from a patient treated with antithyroid drugs. These receptors came from a female donor with Graves disease. Each CDR3 is given with its conserved first and last residue. D genes are given only for firm matches. Rows give clone size only sometimes, using once, few, many, or a class for an expanded clone.

v_call: TRBV6-5; clone_size: few; j_call: TRBJ2-4; d_call: NA; cdr3_nt: TGTGCCAGCAGTTACGGAGGGACCAAAAACATTCAGTACTTC; cdr3_aa: CASSYGGTKNIQYF
v_call: TRBV7-9; clone_size: few; j_call: TRBJ1-2; d_call: NA; cdr3_nt: TGTGCCAGCAGCCCAAACCCTCAGCTTAACTATGGCTACACCTTC; cdr3_aa: CASSPNPQLNYGYTF
v_call: TRBV13; clone_size: NA; j_call: TRBJ1-1; d_call: NA; cdr3_nt: TGTGCCAGCAGCTTAGGCCTGGGGGGGGCTGAAGCTTTCTTT; cdr3_aa: CASSLGLGGAEAFF
v_call: TRBV28; clone_size: many; j_call: TRBJ1-1; d_call: TRBD1; cdr3_nt: TGTGCCAGCAGAAGACAGGGGATCACTGAAGCTTTCTTT; cdr3_aa: CASRRQGITEAFF
v_call: TRBV6-1; clone_size: NA; j_call: TRBJ1-2; d_call: NA; cdr3_nt: TGTGCCACCTCAGGTCGGTGGTTAGAGGGCTACACCTTC; cdr3_aa: CATSGRWLEGYTF
v_call: TRBV6-1; clone_size: many; j_call: TRBJ2-7; d_call: NA; cdr3_nt: TGTGCCATACCTGCTGGCCCCCGGGGCAACGAGCAGTACTTC; cdr3_aa: CAIPAGPRGNEQYF
v_call: TRBV30; clone_size: few; j_call: TRBJ1-1; d_call: NA; cdr3_nt: TGTGCCTGGACCGTAGGGGGAAGGAACACTGAAGCTTTCTTT; cdr3_aa: CAWTVGGRNTEAFF
v_call: TRBV2; clone_size: NA; j_call: TRBJ2-7; d_call: NA; cdr3_nt: TGTGCCAGCGCGGTCTCCTACGAGCAGTACTTC; cdr3_aa: CASAVSYEQYF
v_call: TRBV14; clone_size: few; j_call: TRBJ1-2; d_call: TRBD1; cdr3_nt: TGTGCCAGCAGCCAACCCGGGACAGGGAACTATGGCTACACCTTC; cdr3_aa: CASSQPGTGNYGYTF
v_call: TRBV7-9; clone_size: few; j_call: TRBJ2-2; d_call: TRBD2; cdr3_nt: TGTGCCAGCAGCTTATACGCGGGAGGTATCACCGGGGAGCTGTTTTTT; cdr3_aa: CASSLYAGGITGELFF
v_call: TRBV18; clone_size: few; j_call: TRBJ2-1; d_call: NA; cdr3_nt: TGTGCCAGCTCACCGATCAGTCCGGCAGAACATGAGCAGTTCTTC; cdr3_aa: CASSPISPAEHEQFF
v_call: TRBV12-3/TRBV12-4; clone_size: NA; j_call: TRBJ2-1; d_call: NA; cdr3_nt: TGTGCCAGCAGTTTAGGGGGGTGGCAGGTCAATGAGCAGTTCTTC; cdr3_aa: CASSLGGWQVNEQFF
v_call: TRBV20-1; clone_size: few; j_call: TRBJ2-1; d_call: TRBD2; cdr3_nt: TGCAGTGCTTATCCTCTAGCGGGAGGGTCCTACAATGAGCAGTTCTTC; cdr3_aa: CSAYPLAGGSYNEQFF